These T cell receptor beta chains were read from a single sample in a study of CD8+CD57+ T cells in acquired aplastic anemia. Using its own MiXCR run on the reads, TCRdb lists one record per CDR3 protein. The sample has 200,000 or so distinct CDR3 sequences, 65% seen once. The source material was sorted CD4+, CD8+, or CD8+CD57+ T cells (not recorded which) from PBMCs. The source is a human donor with aplastic anemia. The CDR3 runs from the conserved cysteine through the conserved F or W. A D gene is named only where the DNA matches it firmly.

>NA|TRBV2|TRBJ2-3
CATSRDPATDTQYF
>TRBD2|TRBV10-2|TRBJ2-7
CASSAQLAGGFVLRQYF
>NA|TRBV20-1|TRBJ1-1
CSARQGTEAFF
>TRBD2|TRBV2|TRBJ2-3
CVSGGLSTDTQYF
>TRBD2|TRBV7-2|TRBJ2-7
CASHTSGFTYEQYF
>TRBD2|TRBV2|TRBJ2-3
CASSEGGGGAWDTQYF
>NA|TRBV15|TRBJ2-1
CATSSLVGGPQPNEQFF
>TRBD1|TRBV20-1|TRBJ1-4
CSANDRGFEKLFF
>NA|TRBV7-9|TRBJ2-7
CASSHFTGLPAHEQYF
>NA|TRBV7-9|TRBJ2-5
CASRSAVQETQYF
>TRBD1|TRBV5-1|TRBJ1-1
CASSLRSGTANEAFF
>TRBD1|TRBV6-2/TRBV6-3|TRBJ2-3
CASLNRGSSTDTQYF
>TRBD1|TRBV20-1|TRBJ1-1
CSARQGVNTEAFF
>NA|TRBV6-5|TRBJ1-5
CASSLSPAENEHF
>NA|TRBV9|TRBJ2-1
CASSVGGKSYNEQFF
>NA|TRBV12-3/TRBV12-4|TRBJ2-3
CASSPSSISFTDTQYF
>TRBD2|TRBV7-8|TRBJ2-2
CASSLPLSPGLVTGELFF
>TRBD1|TRBV25-1|TRBJ2-7
CASTPRDRGTYERYF
>NA|TRBV24-1|TRBJ2-1
CATSAAYNEQFF
>TRBD2|TRBV24-1|TRBJ2-1
CATSDPTSGGAGEQFF
>NA|TRBV20-1|TRBJ1-6
CSARGGESTSPLHF
>NA|TRBV19|TRBJ2-7
CASSYRETYEQYF
>TRBD2|TRBV9|TRBJ2-3
CASSVGDSGEAQYF
>NA|TRBV5-1|TRBJ1-6
CASRASSSYNSPLHF
>NA|TRBV20-1|TRBJ2-7
CSADPGPGYEQYF
>NA|TRBV4-1|TRBJ2-7
CASSQAFTTPEQYF
>NA|TRBV6-5|TRBJ1-1
CASSEGWLMNTEAFF
>NA|TRBV7-9|TRBJ1-5
CASSRDGGQPQHF
>NA|TRBV10-3|TRBJ1-1
CAISGAGSREAFF
>TRBD2|TRBV7-9|TRBJ2-5
CASTPAGGETQYF
>NA|TRBV20-1|TRBJ1-4
CSGKTGGNEKLFF
>NA|TRBV5-1|TRBJ1-2
CASSSPRGTNYGYTF
>TRBD2|TRBV2|TRBJ2-5
CASSGASGGGETQYF
>NA|TRBV9|TRBJ1-3
CASSVFPSKSSGNTIYF
>NA|TRBV7-6|TRBJ1-1
CASSLATVNTEAFF
>TRBD1|TRBV2|TRBJ2-1
CASSQPGTGLYNEQFF
>NA|TRBV24-1|TRBJ2-7
CASDGRLSIWQYF
>NA|TRBV2|TRBJ1-1
CASRPTGRTEAFF
>NA|TRBV7-9|TRBJ2-3
CASSLDGNTQYF
>TRBD2|TRBV11-2|TRBJ2-2
CASSFWRGGGTNTGELFF
>NA|TRBV4-2|TRBJ1-4
CASSPEKLFF
>NA|TRBV9|TRBJ2-1
CASSVGVGSSYNEQFF
>NA|TRBV10-3|TRBJ2-1
CAISENQLAYNEQFF
>NA|TRBV7-2|TRBJ2-5
CASSLVGTETQYF
>NA|TRBV24-1|TRBJ2-3
CATSLRGSSTDTQYF
>NA|TRBV10-3|TRBJ2-3
CAISEGQANTQYF
>NA|TRBV15|TRBJ1-1
CATSRQLNAEAFF
>NA|TRBV20-1|TRBJ1-1
CSARNDMGNTEAFF
>NA|TRBV7-9|TRBJ2-7
CASSQVGGEQYF
>NA|TRBV15|TRBJ2-7
CATSRVGTYEQYF
>TRBD1|TRBV7-9|TRBJ1-2
CASSFRDSLGYTF
>NA|TRBV19|TRBJ2-7
CASRPAGSSYEQYF
>TRBD2|TRBV2|TRBJ2-7
CASSLSGGDEQYF
>NA|TRBV19|TRBJ1-4
CASSDDRVNEKLFF
>TRBD1|TRBV5-1|TRBJ1-2
CASSANRGERGYTF
>NA|TRBV7-2|TRBJ2-7
CASSRTSTYEQYF
>NA|TRBV5-5|TRBJ1-3
CASSFPGLIF
>NA|TRBV19|TRBJ1-5
CASGLGNQPQHF
>NA|TRBV10-1|NA
CASSNVGREVEQFF
>NA|TRBV20-1|TRBJ1-2
CSARDEGNGYTF